This T cell receptor (beta chain) was found in a study of blood T cell repertoires in COVID-19. Overall study context: T cells, B-cell-depleted T cells, or PBMCs provided the cDNA or gDNA that served as material.

Germline CDR1 ENHRY, CDR2 SYGVKD. This CDR3 comprises 13 residues. V was cut by 10 bases and J by 8 bases, with 17 bases left in between. The table came from immunoSEQ multiplex PCR; TCRdb's copy has only in-frame clones and leaves some out. The repertoire holds 250,000 to 300,000 clones, with approximately 81% as singletons. This clone was recorded a few times. The specimen was peripheral blood. This TCR came from a woman under 30 with acute or convalescent COVID-19. The gene calls are TRBV10-3 and TRBJ1-4; no definite D call. This CDR3 reads CATRTYGNEKLFF. The CDR3 DNA reads as TGTGCCACCAGGACTTACGGAAACGAAAAACTGTTTTTT.